This T cell receptor (beta chain) was identified during a study of T cells in Graves' hyperthyroidism and ophthalmopathy. Germline CDR1 reads MDHEN; CDR2 reads SYDVKM. CDR3 size: 12 residues. Worth noting for this clonotype: One end of the junction fails to match germline, which may point to a read error.

Subjects aged 18 to 65 presented with newly diagnosed hyperthyroidism of less than 2 months' duration. RNA transcripts were the template for amplifying TCR beta CDR3 regions. The study used the HTBI primer set for a first-round RT-PCR of the TCR CDR3. TCRdb re-called the multiplex PCR reads with MiXCR, one entry per CDR3 protein. The repertoire holds hundreds of thousands of distinct CDR3 sequences, with 38% as singletons. This chain links TRBV28 with TRBJ1-1; possibly TRBD1 for D (5 bases). Sequenced: blood. This sequence originates from a man in his late teens or twenties with Graves' hyperthyroidism. CDR3 coding DNA: TGTGCCACCAGTTCCGGAGGGGAGGAAGCTTTCTTT. It codes for CATSSGGEEAFF. Full variable domain (remainder filled in from reference TRBV28 and TRBJ1-1): DVKVTQSSRYLVKRTGEKVFLECVQDMDHENMFWYRQDPGLGLRLIYFSYDVKMKEKGDIPEGYSVSREKKERFSLILESASTNQTSMYLCATSSGGEEAFFGQGTRLTVV.